This T cell receptor (beta chain) was found in a study of human T cells and chemical hapten exposure. The wider study: The sensitizing agent was 2% DPC, placed on about 2 cm by about 2 cm of upper inner arm skin. Per-sample TCR yields varied mainly from small pooled library volume differences.

TCRdb re-called the RACE reads with MiXCR, one entry per CDR3 protein. The sample contains around 44,000 distinct CDR3 sequences, just under 4% of which appear only once. Stated time point: patch test 1, 2 weeks after DPC sensitization. Documented treatment: therapeutic diphenylcyclopropenone sensitization with weekly scalp DPC. The authors extracted total RNA from unfractionated whole blood. V trimming: 5 bases; J trimming: 6 bases; junction bases outside the gene matches: 5. The CDR3 has 13 amino acids. Germline CDR1 reads SEHNR; CDR2 reads FQNEAQ (reference sequence). V usage is TRBV7-9 and J usage is TRBJ2-7; 9 nucleotides align to TRBD2. The sequencing used whole blood, collected in connection with sensitization to the hapten diphenylcyclopropenone (DPC). The TCR sequence derives from a man aged 50-60 years with alopecia areata. Some clones in this sample may be carry-over from other donors' samples. Here the CDR3 reads CASSLRTSVEQYF. CDR3 DNA: TGTGCCAGCAGCCTCCGGACTAGCGTCGAGCAGTACTTC.